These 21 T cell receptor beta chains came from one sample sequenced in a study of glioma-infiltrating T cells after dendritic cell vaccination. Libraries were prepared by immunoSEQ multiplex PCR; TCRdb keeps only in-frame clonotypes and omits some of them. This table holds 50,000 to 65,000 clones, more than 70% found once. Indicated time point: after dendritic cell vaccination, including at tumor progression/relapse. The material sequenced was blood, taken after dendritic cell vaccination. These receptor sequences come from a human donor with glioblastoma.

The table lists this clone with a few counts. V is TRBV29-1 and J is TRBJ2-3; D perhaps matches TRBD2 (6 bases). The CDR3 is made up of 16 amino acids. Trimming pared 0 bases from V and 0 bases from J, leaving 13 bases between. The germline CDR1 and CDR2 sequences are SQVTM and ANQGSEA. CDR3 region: CSVEDRLATSTDTQYF. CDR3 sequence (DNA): TGCAGCGTTGAAGATCGGCTAGCGACGAGCACAGATACGCAGTATTTT.

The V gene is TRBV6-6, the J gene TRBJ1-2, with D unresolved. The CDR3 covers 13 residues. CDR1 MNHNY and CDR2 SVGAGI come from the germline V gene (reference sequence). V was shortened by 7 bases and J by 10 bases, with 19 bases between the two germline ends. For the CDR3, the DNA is TGTGCCAGCACCCTTCTCCCCCGGACTGACTACACCTTC. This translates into CASTLLPRTDYTF.

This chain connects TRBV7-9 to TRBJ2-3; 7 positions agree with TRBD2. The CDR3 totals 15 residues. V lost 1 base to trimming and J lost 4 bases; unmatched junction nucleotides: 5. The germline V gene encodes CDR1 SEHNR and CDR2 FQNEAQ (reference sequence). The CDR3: CASSLGGGGSDTQYF. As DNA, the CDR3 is TGTGCCAGCAGCTTAGGCGGGGGAGGGTCAGATACGCAGTATTTT. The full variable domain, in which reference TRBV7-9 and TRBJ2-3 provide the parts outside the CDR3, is DTGVSQNPRHKITKRGQNVTFRCDPISEHNRLYWYRQTLGQGPEFLTYFQNEAQLEKSRLLSDRFSAERPKGSFSTLEIQRTEQGDSAMYLCASSLGGGGSDTQYFGPGTRLTVL.

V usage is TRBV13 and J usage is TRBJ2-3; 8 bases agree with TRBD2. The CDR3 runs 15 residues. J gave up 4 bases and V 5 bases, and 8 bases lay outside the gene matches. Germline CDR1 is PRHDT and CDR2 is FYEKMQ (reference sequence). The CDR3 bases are TGTGCCAGCAGCCGAGCGGGGGAGGACGCAGATACGCAGTATTTT. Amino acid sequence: CASSRAGEDADTQYF.

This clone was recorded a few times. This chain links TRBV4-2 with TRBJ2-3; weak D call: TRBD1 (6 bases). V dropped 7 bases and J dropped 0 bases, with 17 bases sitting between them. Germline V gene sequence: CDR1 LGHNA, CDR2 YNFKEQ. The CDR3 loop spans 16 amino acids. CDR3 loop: CASTPSQGLSTDTQYF. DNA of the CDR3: TGTGCCAGCACTCCTTCCCAGGGGCTTAGCACAGATACGCAGTATTTT.

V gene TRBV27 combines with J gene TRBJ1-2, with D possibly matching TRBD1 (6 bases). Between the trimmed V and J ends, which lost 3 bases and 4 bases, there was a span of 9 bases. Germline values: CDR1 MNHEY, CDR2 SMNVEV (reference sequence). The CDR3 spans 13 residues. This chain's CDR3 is CASSLGGLYGYTF. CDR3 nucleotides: TGTGCCAGCAGTTTGGGGGGGCTCTATGGCTACACCTTC.

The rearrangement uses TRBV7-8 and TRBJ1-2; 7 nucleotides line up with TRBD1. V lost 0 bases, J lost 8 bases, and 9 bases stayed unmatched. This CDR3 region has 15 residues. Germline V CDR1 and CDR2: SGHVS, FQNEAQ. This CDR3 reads CASSLATTQGGGYTF. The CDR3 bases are TGTGCCAGCAGCTTAGCAACAACTCAGGGGGGCGGCTACACCTTC.

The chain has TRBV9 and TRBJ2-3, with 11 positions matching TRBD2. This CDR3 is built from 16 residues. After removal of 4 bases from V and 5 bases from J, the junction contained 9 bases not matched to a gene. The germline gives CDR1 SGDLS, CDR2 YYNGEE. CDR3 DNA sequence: TGTGCCAGCAGCTCCCACGGTACTAGCGGGGGAGATACGCAGTATTTT. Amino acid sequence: CASSSHGTSGGDTQYF.

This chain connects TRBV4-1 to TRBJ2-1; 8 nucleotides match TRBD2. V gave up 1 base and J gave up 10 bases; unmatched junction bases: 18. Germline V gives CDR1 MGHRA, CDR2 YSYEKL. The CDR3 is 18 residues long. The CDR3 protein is CASSQVLGRAGAANEQFF. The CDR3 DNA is TGCGCCAGCAGCCAAGTTCTGGGTCGAGCGGGGGCCGCCAACGAGCAGTTCTTC.

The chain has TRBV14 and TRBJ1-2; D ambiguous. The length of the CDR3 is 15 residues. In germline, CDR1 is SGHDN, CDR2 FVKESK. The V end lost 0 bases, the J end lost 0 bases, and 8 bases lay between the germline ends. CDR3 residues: CASSQDISSNYGYTF. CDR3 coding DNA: TGTGCCAGCAGCCAAGACATTAGTTCTAACTATGGCTACACCTTC.

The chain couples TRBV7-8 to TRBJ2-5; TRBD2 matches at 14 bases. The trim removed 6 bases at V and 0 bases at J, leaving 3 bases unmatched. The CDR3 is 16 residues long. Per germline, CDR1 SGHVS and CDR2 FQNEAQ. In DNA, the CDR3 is TGTGCCAGCAGGCCGACTAGCGGGGGGGACCAAGAGACCCAGTACTTC. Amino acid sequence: CASRPTSGGDQETQYF.

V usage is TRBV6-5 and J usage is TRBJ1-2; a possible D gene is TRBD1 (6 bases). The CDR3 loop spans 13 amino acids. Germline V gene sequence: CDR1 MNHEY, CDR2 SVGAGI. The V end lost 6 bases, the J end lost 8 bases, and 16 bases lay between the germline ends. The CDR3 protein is CASSFGGAEGYTF. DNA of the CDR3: TGTGCCAGCAGCTTCGGGGGGGCGGAAGGCTACACCTTC.

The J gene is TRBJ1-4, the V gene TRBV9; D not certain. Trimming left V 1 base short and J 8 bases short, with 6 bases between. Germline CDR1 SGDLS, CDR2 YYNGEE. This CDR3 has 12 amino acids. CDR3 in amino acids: CASSVSGEKLFF. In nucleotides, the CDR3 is TGTGCCAGCAGCGTATCGGGGGAAAAACTGTTTTTT.

CDR3 in DNA: TGCGCCAGCAGCTTGTTGGACTTCGACAATGAGCAGTTCTTC. Amino acids: CASSLLDFDNEQFF. The rearrangement links TRBV5-1 to TRBJ2-1, with a possible D match to TRBD2 (5 bases). The CDR3 runs 14 residues. V was cut by 1 base and J by 5 bases, with 10 bases left in between. CDR1 is SGHRS and CDR2 is YFSETQ in the germline V gene. Filled out from reference TRBV5-1 and TRBJ2-1, the complete variable domain reads KAGVTQTPRYLIKTRGQQVTLSCSPISGHRSVSWYQQTPGQGLQFLFEYFSETQRNKGNFPGRFSGRQFSNSRSEMNVSTLELGDSALYLCASSLLDFDNEQFFGPGTRLTVL.

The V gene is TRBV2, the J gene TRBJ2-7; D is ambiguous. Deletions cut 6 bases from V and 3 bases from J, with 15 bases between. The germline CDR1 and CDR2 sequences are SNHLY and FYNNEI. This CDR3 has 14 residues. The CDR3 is CASSRIAQHYEQYF. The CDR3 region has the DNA TGTGCCAGCAGCCGGATAGCCCAACACTACGAGCAGTACTTC.

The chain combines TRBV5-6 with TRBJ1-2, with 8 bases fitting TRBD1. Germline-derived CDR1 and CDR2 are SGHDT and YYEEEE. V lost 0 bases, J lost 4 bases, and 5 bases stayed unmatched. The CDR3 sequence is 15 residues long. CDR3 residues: CASSLGGDRGYGYTF. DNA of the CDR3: TGTGCCAGCAGCTTGGGTGGAGACAGGGGCTATGGCTACACCTTC.

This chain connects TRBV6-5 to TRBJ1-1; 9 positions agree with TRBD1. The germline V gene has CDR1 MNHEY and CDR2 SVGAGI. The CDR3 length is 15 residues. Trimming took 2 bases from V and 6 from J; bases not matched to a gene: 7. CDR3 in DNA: TGTGCCAGCAGTTACACAGGGGGCGCCGTCGCTGAAGCTTTCTTT. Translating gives CASSYTGGAVAEAFF.

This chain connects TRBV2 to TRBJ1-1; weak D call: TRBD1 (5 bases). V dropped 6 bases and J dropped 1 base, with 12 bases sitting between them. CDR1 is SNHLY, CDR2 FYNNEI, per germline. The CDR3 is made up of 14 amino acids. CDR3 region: CASRLGRGNTEAFF. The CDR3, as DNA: TGTGCCAGCAGGTTGGGGAGGGGGAACACTGAAGCTTTCTTT.

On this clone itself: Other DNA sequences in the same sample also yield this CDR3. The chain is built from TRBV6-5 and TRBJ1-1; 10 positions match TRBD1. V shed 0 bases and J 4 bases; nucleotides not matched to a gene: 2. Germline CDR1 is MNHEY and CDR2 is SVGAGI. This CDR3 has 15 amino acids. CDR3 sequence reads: CASSYSRTGGTEAFF. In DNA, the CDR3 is TGTGCCAGCAGTTACTCGAGGACAGGGGGCACTGAAGCTTTCTTT.

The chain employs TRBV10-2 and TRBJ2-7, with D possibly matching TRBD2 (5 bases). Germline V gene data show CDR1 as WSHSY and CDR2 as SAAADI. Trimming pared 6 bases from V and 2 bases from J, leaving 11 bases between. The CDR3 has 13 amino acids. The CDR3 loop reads CASRLASTYEQYF. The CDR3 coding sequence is TGCGCCAGCAGGTTGGCTAGCACCTACGAGCAGTACTTC.

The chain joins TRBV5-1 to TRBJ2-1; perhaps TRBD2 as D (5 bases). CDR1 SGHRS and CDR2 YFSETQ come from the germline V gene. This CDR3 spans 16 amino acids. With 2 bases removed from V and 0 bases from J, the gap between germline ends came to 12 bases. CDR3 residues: CASSLGSGSSYNEQFF. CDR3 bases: TGCGCCAGCAGCTTAGGGTCGGGGAGCTCCTACAATGAGCAGTTCTTC.